Sequencing of this T cell receptor (beta chain) was carried out in a study of cytomegalovirus exposure and HLA in healthy donors. General observations from the study: Testing in vitro showed a few CMV-associated chains specific for CMV antigens. In an earlier analysis, productive rearrangement rates for most beta V segments clustered near 87% or 30%.

As regards this clone: The antigen is undetermined.

CDR1 is GTSNPN and CDR2 is SVGIG in the germline V gene (reference sequence). Deletions cut 0 bases from V and 3 bases from J, with 12 bases between. There are 14 residues in the CDR3. Primers: 60 Vbeta forward and 13 Jbeta reverse. The table came from immunoSEQ multiplex PCR; TCRdb's copy has only in-frame clones and leaves some out. The sample has 150,000 or so clones, around four fifths seen once. This clonotype was sampled from a female donor in good health and CMV-seronegative. Sequencing used PBMCs. The chain is built from TRBV30 and TRBJ2-7; D call uncertain. CDR3 region: CAWSVGLGLYEQYF. The CDR3, as DNA: TGTGCCTGGAGTGTTGGTCTAGGCCTCTACGAGCAGTACTTC. Full variable domain (missing parts from reference TRBV30 and TRBJ2-7): SQTIHQWPATLVQPVGSPLSLECTVEGTSNPNLYWYRQAAGRGLQLLFYSVGIGQISSEVPQNLSASRPQDRQFILSSKKLLLSDSGFYLCAWSVGLGLYEQYFGPGTRLTVT.